This TCR beta chain is drawn from a study of shared clonotypes between healthy human individuals. Overall study: The study used three CD4 naive, three CD4 memory, two CD8 naive and one CD8 memory plate per donor.

Sequenced by immunoSEQ multiplex PCR; TCRdb stores in-frame clones only, minus some. The data contain about 1 million clones, about 80% of them singletons. CDR3 length: 16 amino acids. CDR1 is SNHLY and CDR2 is FYNNEI in the germline V gene. The V and J ends lost 10 bases and 2 bases, in that order; junction bases with no gene match: 13. The rearrangement joins TRBV2 to TRBJ2-7, with TRBD2 identical over 11 bases. This receptor was obtained from a man aged 18 to 30 in good health. Some clones in this sample may be carry-over from other donors' samples. Sequenced: memory CD4+ T cells from PBMCs. The subset denotes: CD45RA-negative fraction. The CDR3 DNA is TGTGCCACCCTCTCCCTGGGACTAGCGGAAACCTACGAGCAGTACTTC. Protein sequence: CATLSLGLAETYEQYF.